This T cell receptor beta chain originates from a study of blood T cell repertoires in COVID-19. Germline V gene data show CDR1 as KGHSH and CDR2 as LQKENI. The V segment lost 8 bases and the J segment 4 bases; nucleotides outside the gene matches: 10. CDR3 length: 15 residues. TCRdb's copy holds only in-frame clones and misses some; the assay was immunoSEQ multiplex PCR. Of 220,000 or so clones detected, 85% to 90% appear once; the ten largest clones hold approximately 14%. Sequencing was performed on PBMCs or T cells enriched from blood (not recorded which). This chain links TRBV18 with TRBJ2-1, with TRBD1 matching over 8 bases. The clonotype comes from a woman in her 50s with acute COVID-19. The CDR3 sequence: CASATRQGLYNEQFF. CDR3 sequence (DNA): TGTGCCAGCGCTACACGACAGGGGCTTTACAATGAGCAGTTCTTC.